The clone carrying this TCR beta chain was observed a handful of times. Assay: immunoSEQ multiplex PCR; the TCRdb copy retains only in-frame clones and omits some. The data show millions of clones, with around nine tenths seen just once and roughly 0.13% held by the top ten. The sample is drawn from a study of shared clonotypes between healthy human individuals. V was trimmed by 2 bases and J by 2 bases, leaving 12 bases between them. The CDR3 runs 16 residues. CDR1 and CDR2 from the germline V gene are KGHSH and LQKENI. The sample comprised naive CD4+ T cells sorted from blood. Subset given: CD45RA+ positively selected. The chain links TRBV18 to TRBJ1-4, with a weak D call TRBD1 (6 bases). This clonotype was sampled from a man between 18 and 35 years old in good health. The CDR3: CASSPSLGATNEKLFF. The CDR3 region has the DNA TGTGCCAGCTCACCATCTCTGGGGGCTACTAATGAAAAACTGTTTTTT.